The rows below give T cell receptor beta chains drawn from one sample of a study of Graves' ophthalmopathy and Graves' hyperthyroidism. TCRdb used MiXCR to reprocess the multiplex PCR reads, holding one entry per CDR3 protein. The profile shows about half a million distinct CDR3 sequences, roughly an eighth of them singletons. Sequencing input: blood. These receptors were collected from a woman in her twenties or thirties with Graves' ophthalmopathy. Each CDR3 is given with its conserved first and last residue. Fields, in order: J gene, V gene, D gene, clone size, CDR3 DNA, CDR3 protein. A D gene is named only where the DNA matches it firmly. The size of a clone is reported for some rows only, either as once, few or many, or as a class for expanded clones.

>TRBJ2-2|TRBV7-9|TRBD1|many
TGTGCCAGCACGACAGGGAGTGGCACCGGGGAGCTGTTTTTT
CASTTGSGTGELFF
>TRBJ1-6|TRBV12-3/TRBV12-4|TRBD1|many
TGTGCCAGCAGTCCGACAGGGGCCCCTACACCCCTCCACTTT
CASSPTGAPTPLHF
>TRBJ1-5|TRBV30|TRBD1|.
TGTGCCTGGGGGACAGGGGGCGGTCAGCCCCAGCATTTT
CAWGTGGGQPQHF
>TRBJ1-1|TRBV27|.|.
TGTGCCAGCAGTTTACTATTAGGACCTGAAGCTTTCTTT
CASSLLLGPEAFF
>TRBJ1-5|TRBV12-3/TRBV12-4|.|many
TGTGCCAGCAGCCTCCGGGAGGGGGGACTATATAGCAATCAGCCCCAGCATTTT
CASSLREGGLYSNQPQHF
>TRBJ1-1|TRBV28|.|many
TGTGCCAGCAGTTTCGGTCAGGGGTCGGTGAACACTGAAGCTTTCTTT
CASSFGQGSVNTEAFF
>TRBJ1-6|TRBV28|TRBD1|many
TGTGCCAGCAGTTTAAGAACCTGGACAGGGGATTTCTATAATTCACCCCTCCACTTT
CASSLRTWTGDFYNSPLHF
>TRBJ1-1|TRBV12-3/TRBV12-4|.|many
TGTGCCAGCAGTTCCTCGGGGGACGGTGAAGCTTTCTTT
CASSSSGDGEAFF
>TRBJ2-5|TRBV2|.|.
TGTGCCAGCAGTCCCACAGGCCCCCAAGAGACCCAGTACTTC
CASSPTGPQETQYF
>TRBJ1-5|TRBV27|.|many
TGTGCCAGCAGTCGGGGACTTAGCAATCAGCCCCAGCATTTT
CASSRGLSNQPQHF
>TRBJ1-5|TRBV11-2|.|many
TGTGCCAGCAGCTTAGAGAAGGGAAAGCAGCCCCAGCATTTT
CASSLEKGKQPQHF
>TRBJ2-5|TRBV27|TRBD2|many
TGTGCCAGCACCCAAGCGGTCGACGGACTAGCGGGAAGTAGGGAGACCCAGTACTTC
CASTQAVDGLAGSRETQYF
>TRBJ1-5|TRBV6-5|TRBD1|many
TGTGCCAGCAGGGCCGGGACAGGGGGCAGACAGCCCCAGCATTTT
CASRAGTGGRQPQHF
>TRBJ2-2|TRBV28|TRBD1|many
TGTGCCAGCAGGGAACCGGGACAGGGTGCCGGGGAGCTGTTTTTT
CASREPGQGAGELFF
>TRBJ2-5|TRBV7-9|.|many
TGTGCCAGCAGCTTAGTGGACGGCGGAGAAGAGACCCAGTACTTC
CASSLVDGGEETQYF
>TRBJ1-3|TRBV28|.|many
TGTGCCAGCAGTGAGACATTGATCGGAAACACCATATATTTT
CASSETLIGNTIYF
>TRBJ1-6|TRBV7-2|.|few
TGTGCCAGCAGTTACGCCCCCACAGGGCTTAATTCACCCCTCCACTTT
CASSYAPTGLNSPLHF
>TRBJ2-7|TRBV15|TRBD1|few
TGTGCCACCAGCAGAGACGTTGACAGGGCCCACGAGCAGTACTTC
CATSRDVDRAHEQYF
>TRBJ1-2|TRBV6-1|TRBD1|few
TGTGCCAGCAGTGAACACTGGCAGGGGGCTTCTATCGATGGCTACACCTTC
CASSEHWQGASIDGYTF
>TRBJ1-1|TRBV20-1|TRBD1|many
TGCAGTGCTACTCGACAGGGGGCGAACACTGAAGCTTTCTTT
CSATRQGANTEAFF
>TRBJ1-1|TRBV9|TRBD1|many
TGTGCCAGCAGCTTGACACCGACAGGGACTGAAGCTTTCTTT
CASSLTPTGTEAFF
>TRBJ2-7|TRBV12-3/TRBV12-4|TRBD1|many
TGTGCCAGCAGCCCGACAGGGGCCCCCTACGAGCAGTACTTC
CASSPTGAPYEQYF
>TRBJ2-7|TRBV7-3|.|many
TGTGCCAGCAGCTTAACCGACAGAGCCTACGAGCAGTACTTC
CASSLTDRAYEQYF
>TRBJ1-1|TRBV5-4|.|many
TGTGCCAGCAGCTTGGGGGGGAGGGTTGAAGCTTTCTTT
CASSLGGRVEAFF
>TRBJ2-2|TRBV2|TRBD1|many
TGTGCCAGCAGGGCGGACAGGGGGGGGGAGCTGTTTTTT
CASRADRGGELFF
>TRBJ1-5|TRBV15|.|many
TGTGCCACCAGCATGGTACGGAACAATCAGCCCCAGCATTTT
CATSMVRNNQPQHF
>TRBJ2-7|TRBV5-1|.|.
TGCGCCAGCAGCTTGAAGGAGCCACTGCCGTCCGAGCAGTACTTC
CASSLKEPLPSEQYF
>TRBJ1-1|TRBV6-5|.|many
TGTGCCAGCAGTCACTCTATAGGGGACACTGAAGCTTTCTTT
CASSHSIGDTEAFF
>TRBJ2-2|TRBV6-1|TRBD1|many
TGTGCCAGCCAACAGGGGAGACCCACCGGGGAGCTGTTTTTT
CASQQGRPTGELFF
>TRBJ1-1|TRBV3-1|.|few
TGTGCCAGCAGTTTTAATCCCACAGGTCCCTTGAAAGCTTTCTTT
CASSFNPTGPLKAFF
>TRBJ1-1|TRBV6-1|.|.
TGTGCCAGCAGAGGCGACAGGACCCACACTGAAGCTTTCTTT
CASRGDRTHTEAFF
>TRBJ1-1|TRBV29-1|TRBD1|many
TGCAGCGTTGAAGATCCTAGGACAGGGTATGGCACTGAAGCTTTCTTT
CSVEDPRTGYGTEAFF
>TRBJ2-7|TRBV20-1|TRBD2|many
TGCAGTGCTAGGGGGAGACTAGCGAATTTTATCGGCTACGAGCAGTACTTC
CSARGRLANFIGYEQYF
>TRBJ2-7|TRBV12-3/TRBV12-4|.|many
TGTGCCAGCAGTTCCCAGGGTGGGATCTACGAGCAGTACTTC
CASSSQGGIYEQYF
>TRBJ1-1|TRBV19|TRBD1|.
TGTGCCAGTAGTCCGGGACAGGGGGCGCCGGCTTTCTTT
CASSPGQGAPAFF
>TRBJ2-5|TRBV6-4|.|.
TGTGCCAGCCACACCCGGACCTCGGAGAGAGAGACCCAGTACTTC
CASHTRTSERETQYF
>TRBJ2-7|TRBV29-1|.|many
TGCAGCGTTGTGTCGACCCTTGCGCCTTCCTACGAGCAGTACTTC
CSVVSTLAPSYEQYF
>TRBJ1-5|TRBV19|TRBD1|many
TGTGCCAGTAGTCCCCTCCAGGGGGATAACAATCAGCCCCAGCATTTT
CASSPLQGDNNQPQHF
>TRBJ1-5|TRBV28|.|many
TGTGCCACTCGTCCCCCAAGGGGCTCTAGCAATCAGCCCCAGCATTTT
CATRPPRGSSNQPQHF
>TRBJ1-2|TRBV20-1|.|many
TGCAGTGCTAGTCCAGGGTTGCGTGACTATGGCTACACCTTC
CSASPGLRDYGYTF
>TRBJ1-1|TRBV29-1|.|many
TGCAGCGTTGAGGCAGGACCAAACACTGAAGCTTTCTTT
CSVEAGPNTEAFF
>TRBJ2-4|TRBV30|.|many
TGTGCCTGGAGTGACATAAACAACATTCAGTACTTC
CAWSDINNIQYF
>TRBJ1-1|TRBV20-1|.|many
TGCAGTGCTAAGCGAGCAGGGCCGAACACTGAAGCTTTCTTT
CSAKRAGPNTEAFF
>TRBJ2-2|TRBV24-1|.|many
TGTGCCACCAGTGTTTCCGGGGAGCTGTTTTTT
CATSVSGELFF
>TRBJ2-7|TRBV28|TRBD1|many
TGTGCCAGCAATCCGGTGTGGGGACAGGGGCGATCAAACTCCTACGAGCAGTACTTC
CASNPVWGQGRSNSYEQYF
>TRBJ1-6|TRBV12-3/TRBV12-4|.|many
TGTGCCAGCAGTTCTCGAAAGGGTTCACCCCTCCACTTT
CASSSRKGSPLHF
>TRBJ1-1|TRBV7-9|.|many
TGTGCCAGCAGCTGGGACGGGGGGAACACTGAAGCTTTCTTT
CASSWDGGNTEAFF
>TRBJ1-5|TRBV19|TRBD1|many
TGTGCCAGCCAGGACAGGTTAAATCAGCCCCAGCATTTT
CASQDRLNQPQHF
>TRBJ1-1|TRBV7-8|.|many
TGTGCCAGCAGCTTAGGAGTCCGGGCTGAAGCTTTCTTT
CASSLGVRAEAFF